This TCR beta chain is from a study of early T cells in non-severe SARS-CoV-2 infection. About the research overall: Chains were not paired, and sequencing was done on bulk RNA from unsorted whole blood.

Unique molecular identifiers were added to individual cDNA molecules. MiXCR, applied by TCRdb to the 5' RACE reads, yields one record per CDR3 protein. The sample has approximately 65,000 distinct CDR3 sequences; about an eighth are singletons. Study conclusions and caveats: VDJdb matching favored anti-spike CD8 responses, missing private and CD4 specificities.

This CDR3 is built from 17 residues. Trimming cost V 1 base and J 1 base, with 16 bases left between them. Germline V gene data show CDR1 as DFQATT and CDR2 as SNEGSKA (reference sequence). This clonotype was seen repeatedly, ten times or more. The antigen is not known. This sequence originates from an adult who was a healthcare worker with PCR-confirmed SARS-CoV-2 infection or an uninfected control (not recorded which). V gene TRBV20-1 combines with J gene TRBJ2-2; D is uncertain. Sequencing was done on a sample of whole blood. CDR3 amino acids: CSARGRLTHKNTGELFF. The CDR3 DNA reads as TGCAGTGCTAGAGGCCGACTCACCCACAAGAACACCGGGGAGCTGTTTTTT.